Many counts were recorded for the clone carrying this T cell receptor (beta chain). What it recognizes is unknown. The germline V and J ends were trimmed by 6 bases and 0 bases, with 15 bases remaining between them. This CDR3 comprises 16 residues. Germline V lookup: CDR1 SNHLY, CDR2 FYNNEI. These data are taken from a study of T cells in Graves' hyperthyroidism and ophthalmopathy. Regarding the study as a whole: Ophthalmopathy was model-predicted a median about 6.7 months pre-onset. Blood also contained most expanded thyroid clonotypes above 0.001.

Template material for amplifying TCR beta CDR3 regions consisted of RNA transcripts. The HTBI primer set was used in a first-round RT-PCR of the TCR CDR3. TCRdb independently ran MiXCR on the multiplex PCR reads; one entry per CDR3 protein. The sample carries under 450,000 distinct CDR3 sequences, 15% to 19% recorded once. The clonotype originates from a woman aged 18 to 35 with Graves' hyperthyroidism. Sequenced sample: blood. The J gene is TRBJ1-3, the V gene TRBV2; D not certain. CDR3 sequence: CASSESRALSGNTIYF. DNA for the CDR3: TGTGCCAGCAGCGAGAGCCGGGCGCTCTCTGGAAACACCATATATTTT.